These 10 T cell receptor beta chains originate from one sample sequenced in a study of blood T cell repertoires in COVID-19. Using immunoSEQ multiplex PCR, the repertoire was profiled, and TCRdb retains in-frame clones only, with some absent. Among over 110,000 clones listed, around 88% were seen once. The sample was peripheral blood. The receptors shown here come from a human donor in a cohort sampled during active COVID-19.

The chain carries TRBV7-9 and TRBJ2-1, with 11 bases aligning to TRBD2. J gave up 7 bases and V 0 bases, and 5 bases lay outside the gene matches. There are 16 residues in the CDR3. CDR1 and CDR2 (germline): SEHNR, FQNEAQ (reference sequence). The CDR3: CASSLARLAGLNEQFF. The DNA for the CDR3 is TGTGCCAGCAGCTTAGCGCGACTAGCGGGACTTAATGAGCAGTTCTTC.

The chain combines TRBV6-5 with TRBJ1-1; D ambiguous. Trimming left V 7 bases short and J 2 bases short, with 8 bases between. This CDR3 has 12 amino acids. In germline, CDR1 is MNHEY, CDR2 SVGAGI. CDR3 nucleotide sequence: TGTGCCAGCAAGCGGGGAAACACTGAAGCTTTCTTT. Encoded protein: CASKRGNTEAFF.

With regard to this clone: The same CDR3 is also encoded by other DNA sequences in this sample. The chain has TRBV12-3 or TRBV12-4 and TRBJ1-1; the D is unclear. The CDR3 loop spans 13 amino acids. V was cut by 1 base and J by 1 base, with 4 bases left in between. Here the CDR3 reads CASSLGRNTEAFF. The CDR3 bases are TGTGCCAGCAGTTTAGGCAGGAACACTGAAGCTTTCTTT.

The chain recombines TRBV11-1 with TRBJ2-1, with a tentative D call TRBD1 (5 bases). The germline V gene encodes CDR1 SGHAT and CDR2 FQDESV (reference sequence). Trimming left V 5 bases short and J 4 bases short, with 12 bases between. The CDR3 sequence is 14 residues long. The CDR3 spells CASSMFDSYNEQFF. The CDR3 DNA reads as TGTGCCAGCAGCATGTTCGACAGTTACAATGAGCAGTTCTTC. Drawing the rest from reference TRBV11-1 and TRBJ2-1, the complete variable domain is EAEVAQSPRYKITEKSQAVAFWCDPISGHATLYWYRQILGQGPELLVQFQDESVVDDSQLPKDRFSAERLKGVDSTLKIQPAELGDSAMYLCASSMFDSYNEQFFGPGTRLTVL.

The genes are TRBV5-5 and TRBJ1-2; tentatively, D is TRBD1 (6 bases). The germline gives CDR1 SGHKS, CDR2 YYEKEE (reference sequence). Between the trimmed V and J ends, which lost 3 bases and 6 bases, there was a span of 27 bases. This CDR3 region has 18 residues. The CDR3 coding sequence is TGTGCCAGCAGCTCACCCTTTCTTAGTACAGGGAGTTCGAATGGCTACACCTTC. Its translation is CASSSPFLSTGSSNGYTF.

The V gene is TRBV7-2, the J gene TRBJ2-2, with 9 bases that match TRBD1. The CDR3 length is 14 residues. Germline CDR1 SGHTA, CDR2 FQGNSA. V lost 6 bases, J lost 2 bases, and 1 base stayed unmatched. CDR3 sequence: CASRQGANTGELFF. The CDR3 region has the DNA TGTGCCAGCAGACAGGGGGCTAACACCGGGGAGCTGTTTTTT.

The rearrangement links TRBV5-4 to TRBJ2-3, with TRBD2 as a possible D gene (6 bases). Trimming left V 1 base short and J 5 bases short, with 14 bases between. Germline CDR1 SGHNT, CDR2 YYREEE (reference sequence). There are 15 residues in the CDR3. The CDR3 spells CASSLQTSPEDTQYF. CDR3 in DNA: TGTGCCAGCAGCTTGCAAACTAGCCCCGAAGATACGCAGTATTTT.

The chain joins TRBV7-2 to TRBJ2-1, with TRBD1 identical over 8 bases. There are 14 residues in the CDR3. V trimming: 1 base; J trimming: 7 bases; junction bases outside the gene matches: 3. Germline CDR1 and CDR2: SGHTA and FQGNSA. DNA for the CDR3: TGTGCCAGCAGCTTAGGGACAGGGCGGAATGAGCAGTTCTTC. It codes for CASSLGTGRNEQFF.

The chain combines TRBV29-1 with TRBJ2-2, with 13 nucleotides matching TRBD2. The CDR3 loop spans 16 amino acids. The germline gives CDR1 SQVTM, CDR2 ANQGSEA. Germline trimming cut 2 bases from V and 5 bases from J; bases unmatched to any gene: 5. The DNA of the CDR3 is TGCAGCGTTGAACGGACTAGCGGGGGTTTGACCGGGGAGCTGTTTTTT. Protein product: CSVERTSGGLTGELFF.

This sequence joins TRBV19 and TRBJ1-2; 10 bases match TRBD1. Germline lookup yields CDR1 LNHDA and CDR2 SQIVND (reference sequence). The CDR3 has 14 amino acids. V shed 6 bases, J shed 3 bases, and the junction held 4 bases outside the gene matches. The CDR3: CASRGTGEDYGYTF. CDR3 DNA: TGTGCCAGTAGGGGGACAGGGGAAGACTATGGCTACACCTTC.